This T cell receptor (beta chain) stems from a study of T cell responses to AZD1222 COVID-19 vaccine. Measured with immunoSEQ multiplex PCR; TCRdb has only the in-frame clones, and not every one. The sample lists approximately 140,000 clones, roughly 94% occurring once. This CDR3 has 18 residues. Looked up from germline, CDR1 is SGHDN and CDR2 is FVKESK. Trimming shortened V by 4 bases and J by 0 bases, and 21 bases separated the two germline ends. This specimen consisted of peripheral blood, obtained on day 0 of AZD1222 vaccination. The chain uses TRBV14 and TRBJ1-2; the D is unclear. This receptor was identified in an adult in good health. This CDR3 is CASSLTIRPPTTNYGYTF. The CDR3 DNA sequence: TGTGCCAGCAGCCTTACGATTCGCCCGCCAACTACTAACTATGGCTACACCTTC. Combining the CDR3 with reference TRBV14 and TRBJ1-2 gives the whole variable domain EAGVTQFPSHSVIEKGQTVTLRCDPISGHDNLYWYRRVMGKEIKFLLHFVKESKQDESGMPNNRFLAERTGGTYSTLKVQPAELEDSGVYFCASSLTIRPPTTNYGYTFGSGTRLTVV.